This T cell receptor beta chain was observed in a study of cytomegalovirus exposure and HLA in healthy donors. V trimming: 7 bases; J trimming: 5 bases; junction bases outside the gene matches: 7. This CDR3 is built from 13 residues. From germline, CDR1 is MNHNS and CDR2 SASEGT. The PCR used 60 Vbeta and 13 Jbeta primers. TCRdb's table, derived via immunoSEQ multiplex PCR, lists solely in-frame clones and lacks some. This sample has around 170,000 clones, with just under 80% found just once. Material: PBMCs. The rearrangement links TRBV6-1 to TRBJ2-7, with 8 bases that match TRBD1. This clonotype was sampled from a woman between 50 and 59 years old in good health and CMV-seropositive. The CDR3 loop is CASTETGDDEQYF. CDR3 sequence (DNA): TGTGCCAGCACGGAGACAGGGGACGACGAGCAGTACTTC.